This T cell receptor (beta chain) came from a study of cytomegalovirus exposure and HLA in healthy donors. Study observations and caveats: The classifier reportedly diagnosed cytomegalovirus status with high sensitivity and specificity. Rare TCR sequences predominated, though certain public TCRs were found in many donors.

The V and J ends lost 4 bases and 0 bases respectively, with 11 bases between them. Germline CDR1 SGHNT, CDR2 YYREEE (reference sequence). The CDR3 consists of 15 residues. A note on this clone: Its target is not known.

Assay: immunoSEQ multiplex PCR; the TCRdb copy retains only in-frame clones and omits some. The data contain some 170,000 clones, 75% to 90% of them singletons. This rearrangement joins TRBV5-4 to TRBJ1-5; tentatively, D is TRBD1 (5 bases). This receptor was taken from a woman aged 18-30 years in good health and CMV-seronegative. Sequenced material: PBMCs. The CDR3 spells CASSDSSFSNQPQHF. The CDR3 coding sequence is TGTGCCAGCAGCGACAGCTCTTTTAGCAATCAGCCCCAGCATTTT. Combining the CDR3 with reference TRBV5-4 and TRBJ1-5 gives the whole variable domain ETGVTQSPTHLIKTRGQQVTLRCSSQSGHNTVSWYQQALGQGPQFIFQYYREEENGRGNFPPRFSGLQFPNYSSELNVNALELDDSALYLCASSDSSFSNQPQHFGDGTRLSIL.